Sequencing of this TCR beta chain was carried out in a study of cytomegalovirus exposure and HLA in healthy donors. Study at large: Earlier, 110 million or so unique TCR beta sequences were recovered from roughly 170 million T cells by an analysis. Drawn from HLA-typed donors, tens of millions of unique TCRs were held in an early data release. The study's findings and limits: A later analysis revealed that TCR association rates differed between HLA loci, peaking at DRB1 and bottoming out at HLA-C.

The donors were healthy bone marrow donors. Amplification used 60 Vbeta primers and 13 Jbeta primers. Sequenced by immunoSEQ multiplex PCR; TCRdb stores in-frame clones only, minus some. The specimen's table records approximately 150,000 clones. This CDR3 contains 17 residues. Per germline, CDR1 LGHNA and CDR2 YNFKEQ. The J segment lost 1 base and the V segment lost 0 bases, leaving 6 bases of the junction unmatched. As to this clone: Antigen specificity is unknown.

This chain joins TRBV4-2 and TRBJ2-7, with 10 bases identical to TRBD2. This clonotype was obtained from a young woman in good health and CMV-seronegative. The sequencing sample was made of PBMCs. This chain's CDR3 is CASSQDRASGRSYEQYF. CDR3 bases: TGTGCCAGCAGCCAAGATCGGGCTAGCGGGAGATCCTACGAGCAGTACTTC.